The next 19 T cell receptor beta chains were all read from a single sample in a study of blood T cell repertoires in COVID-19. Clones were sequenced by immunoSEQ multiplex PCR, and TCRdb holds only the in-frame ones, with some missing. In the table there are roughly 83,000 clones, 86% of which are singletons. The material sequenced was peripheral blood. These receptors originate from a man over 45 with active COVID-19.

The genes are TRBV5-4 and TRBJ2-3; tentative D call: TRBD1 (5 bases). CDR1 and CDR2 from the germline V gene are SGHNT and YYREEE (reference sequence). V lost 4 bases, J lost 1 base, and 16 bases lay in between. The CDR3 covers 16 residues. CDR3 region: CASSQARQTRTDTQYF. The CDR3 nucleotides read TGTGCCAGCAGCCAGGCTCGACAGACCCGCACAGATACGCAGTATTTT.

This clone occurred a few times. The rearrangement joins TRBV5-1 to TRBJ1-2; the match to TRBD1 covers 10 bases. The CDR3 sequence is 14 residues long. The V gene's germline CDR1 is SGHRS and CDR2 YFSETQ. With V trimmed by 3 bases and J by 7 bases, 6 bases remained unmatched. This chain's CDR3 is CASSSTRDRGGYTF. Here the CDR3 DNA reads TGCGCCAGCAGCTCTACGCGGGACAGGGGTGGCTACACCTTC.

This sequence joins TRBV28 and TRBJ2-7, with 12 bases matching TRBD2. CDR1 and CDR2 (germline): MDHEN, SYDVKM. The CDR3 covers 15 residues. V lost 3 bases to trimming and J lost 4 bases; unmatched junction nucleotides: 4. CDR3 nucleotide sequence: TGTGCCAGCAGTTTGACTAGCGGGAGAGCGTACGAGCAGTACTTC. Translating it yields CASSLTSGRAYEQYF.

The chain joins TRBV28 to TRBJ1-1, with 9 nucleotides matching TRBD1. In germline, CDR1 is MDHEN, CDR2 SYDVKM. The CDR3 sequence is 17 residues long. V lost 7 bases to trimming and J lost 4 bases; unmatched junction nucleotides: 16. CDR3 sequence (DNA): TGTGCCAGCACCACCAAATTCCCGGACAGGGGAGGCACTGAAGCTTTCTTT. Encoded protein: CASTTKFPDRGGTEAFF.

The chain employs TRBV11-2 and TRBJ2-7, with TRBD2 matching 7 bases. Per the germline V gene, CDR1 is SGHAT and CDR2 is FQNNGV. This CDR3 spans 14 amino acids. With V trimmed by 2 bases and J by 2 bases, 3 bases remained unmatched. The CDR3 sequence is CASSLQRGPYEQYF. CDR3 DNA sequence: TGTGCCAGCAGCTTACAGCGGGGACCCTACGAGCAGTACTTC.

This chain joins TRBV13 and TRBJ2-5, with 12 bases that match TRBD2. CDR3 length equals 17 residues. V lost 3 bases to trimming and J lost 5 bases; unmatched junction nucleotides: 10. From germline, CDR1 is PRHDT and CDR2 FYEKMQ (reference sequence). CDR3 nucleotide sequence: TGTGCCAGCAGCTTTAGTCTAGCGGGAGGGGTGCGGGAGACCCAGTACTTC. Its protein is CASSFSLAGGVRETQYF.

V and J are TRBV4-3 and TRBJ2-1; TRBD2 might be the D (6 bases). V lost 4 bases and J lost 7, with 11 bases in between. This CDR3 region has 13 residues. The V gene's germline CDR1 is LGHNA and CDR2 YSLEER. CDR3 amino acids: CASSLKAGNEQFF. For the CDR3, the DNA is TGCGCCAGCAGCCTCAAGGCGGGGAATGAGCAGTTCTTC.

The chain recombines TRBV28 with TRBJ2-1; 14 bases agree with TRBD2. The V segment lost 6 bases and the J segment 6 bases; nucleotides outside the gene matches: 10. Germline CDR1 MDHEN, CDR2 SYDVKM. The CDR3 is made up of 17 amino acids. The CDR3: CASSPNTGTSGGNEQFF. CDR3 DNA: TGTGCCAGCAGCCCAAATACCGGGACTAGCGGGGGCAATGAGCAGTTCTTC.

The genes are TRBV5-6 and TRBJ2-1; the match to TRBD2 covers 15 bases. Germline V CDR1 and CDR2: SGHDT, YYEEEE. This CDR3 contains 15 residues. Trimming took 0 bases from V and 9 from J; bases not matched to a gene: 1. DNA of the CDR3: TGTGCCAGCAGCTTGGAGGGACTAGCGGGAGGTGAGCAGTTCTTC. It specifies CASSLEGLAGGEQFF.

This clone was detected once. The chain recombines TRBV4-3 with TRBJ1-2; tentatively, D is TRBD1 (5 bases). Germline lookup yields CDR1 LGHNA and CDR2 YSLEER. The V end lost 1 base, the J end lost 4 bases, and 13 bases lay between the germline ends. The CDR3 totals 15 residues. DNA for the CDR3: TGCGCCAGCAGCCAAGCGGGCGGGGACCCCTATGGCTACACCTTC. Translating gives CASSQAGGDPYGYTF.

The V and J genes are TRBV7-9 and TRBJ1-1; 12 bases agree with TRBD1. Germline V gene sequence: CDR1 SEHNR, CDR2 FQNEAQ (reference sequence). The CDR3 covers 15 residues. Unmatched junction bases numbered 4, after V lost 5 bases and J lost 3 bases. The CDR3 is CASSAGQGADTEAFF. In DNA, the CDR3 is TGTGCCAGCAGCGCGGGACAGGGGGCTGACACTGAAGCTTTCTTT.

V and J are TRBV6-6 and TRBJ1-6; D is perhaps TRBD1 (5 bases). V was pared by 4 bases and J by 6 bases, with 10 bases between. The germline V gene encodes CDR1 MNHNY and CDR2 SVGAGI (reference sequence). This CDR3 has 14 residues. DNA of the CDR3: TGTGCCAGCAGTTGGGGGGGACCTAATTCACCCCTCCACTTT. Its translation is CASSWGGPNSPLHF.

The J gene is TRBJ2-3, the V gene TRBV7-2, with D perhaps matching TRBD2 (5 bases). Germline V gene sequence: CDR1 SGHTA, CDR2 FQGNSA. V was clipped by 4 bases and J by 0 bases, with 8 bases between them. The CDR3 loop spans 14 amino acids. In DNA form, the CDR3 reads TGTGCCAGCAGCTACGGACTGAGCACAGATACGCAGTATTTT. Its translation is CASSYGLSTDTQYF.

The chain's CDR3 is CASSDIGTGEGYTF. The CDR3 nucleotides are TGTGCCAGCAGCGACATTGGGACAGGGGAAGGCTACACCTTC. The chain is built from TRBV2 and TRBJ1-2, with 10 bases identical to TRBD1. V lost 6 bases, J lost 8 bases, and 9 bases stayed unmatched. The CDR3 sequence is 14 residues long. CDR1 is SNHLY and CDR2 is FYNNEI in the germline V gene.

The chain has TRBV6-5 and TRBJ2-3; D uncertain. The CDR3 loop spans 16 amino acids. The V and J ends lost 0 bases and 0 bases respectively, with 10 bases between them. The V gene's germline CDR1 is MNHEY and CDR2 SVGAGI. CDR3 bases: TGTGCCAGCAGTTACTCGCCAGGAACTAGCACAGATACGCAGTATTTT. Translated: CASSYSPGTSTDTQYF.

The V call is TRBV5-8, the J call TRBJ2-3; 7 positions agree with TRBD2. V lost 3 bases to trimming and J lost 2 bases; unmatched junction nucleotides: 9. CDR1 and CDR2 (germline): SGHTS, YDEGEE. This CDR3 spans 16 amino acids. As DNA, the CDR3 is TGTGCCAGCAGCTCGGCTCCGGGACTACACACAGATACGCAGTATTTT. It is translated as CASSSAPGLHTDTQYF.

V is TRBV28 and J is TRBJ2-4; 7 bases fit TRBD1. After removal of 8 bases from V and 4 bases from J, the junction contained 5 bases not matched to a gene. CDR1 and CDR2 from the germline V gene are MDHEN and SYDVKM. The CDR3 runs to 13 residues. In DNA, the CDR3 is TGTGCCAGCCAGGGACAGCTAAAAAACATTCAGTACTTC. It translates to CASQGQLKNIQYF. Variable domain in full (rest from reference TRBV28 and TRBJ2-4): DVKVTQSSRYLVKRTGEKVFLECVQDMDHENMFWYRQDPGLGLRLIYFSYDVKMKEKGDIPEGYSVSREKKERFSLILESASTNQTSMYLCASQGQLKNIQYFGAGTRLSVL.

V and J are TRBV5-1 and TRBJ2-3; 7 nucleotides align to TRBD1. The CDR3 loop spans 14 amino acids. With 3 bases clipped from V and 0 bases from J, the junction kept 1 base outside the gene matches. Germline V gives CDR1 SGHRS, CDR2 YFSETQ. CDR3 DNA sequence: TGCGCCAGCAGCTCGGGACAGAGCACAGATACGCAGTATTTT. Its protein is CASSSGQSTDTQYF.

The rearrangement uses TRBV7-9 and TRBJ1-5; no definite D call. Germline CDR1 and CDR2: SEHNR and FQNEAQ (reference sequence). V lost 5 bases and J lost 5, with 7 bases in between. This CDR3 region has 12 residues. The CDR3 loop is CASSQEDQPQHF. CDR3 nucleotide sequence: TGTGCCAGCAGCCAGGAGGATCAGCCCCAGCATTTT.